This T cell receptor (beta chain) is drawn from a study of cytomegalovirus exposure and HLA in healthy donors. Across the study: HLA-typed donors were the source of around 87 million unique TCRs, which an early data release held.

Points from the study as a whole: Confirmation in vitro established that three CMV-associated chains were specific for CMV antigens. Productive rates of about 90% or about 30% were seen for most TCR beta V segments in an earlier analysis.

Healthy bone marrow donors made up the donors. With respect to this clone: The antigen is undetermined.

The CDR3 is 17 amino acids. Per germline, CDR1 SEHNR and CDR2 FQNEAQ (reference sequence). Unmatched junction bases numbered 10, after V lost 5 bases and J lost 5 bases. The PCR used 60 Vbeta and 13 Jbeta primers. Assay: immunoSEQ multiplex PCR; the TCRdb copy retains only in-frame clones and omits some. The sample includes around 75,000 clones. This sequence was found in a woman aged 55-75 years in good health and CMV-seronegative. Sequencing was performed on PBMCs. This chain uses TRBV7-9 with TRBJ2-2, with TRBD2 matching 11 bases. The CDR3 DNA reads TGTGCCAGCAGCCCAACTAGCGGGAGTAGTAGGACCGGGGAGCTGTTTTTT. Protein product: CASSPTSGSSRTGELFF. Drawing the rest from reference TRBV7-9 and TRBJ2-2, the complete variable domain is DTGVSQNPRHKITKRGQNVTFRCDPISEHNRLYWYRQTLGQGPEFLTYFQNEAQLEKSRLLSDRFSAERPKGSFSTLEIQRTEQGDSAMYLCASSPTSGSSRTGELFFGEGSRLTVL.